Listed here are 3 T cell receptor beta chains from one sample, sequenced in a study of blood T cell repertoires in COVID-19 (dated by TCRdb to 2018 to 2020). The method was the immunoSEQ multiplex PCR assay. Here the immuneACCESS table is served through TCRdb, limited to in-frame sequences with V and J called. Missing clones are a known gap in these copies; in checked studies unresolved V genes cover under half, and the rest lacks a known reason. The sample contains 120,000 or so clones, around four fifths of them found a single time. The top ten clones comprise about 5.4% of the sample. The sequenced material came from peripheral blood. The receptors shown here come from a man at least 80 years old with active or convalescent COVID-19.

J is TRBJ1-1 and V is TRBV25-1; a possible D gene is TRBD1 (5 bases). V lost 3 bases, J lost 1 base, and 12 bases lay in between. Germline V gene lookup returns CDR1 MGHDK and CDR2 SYGVNS. The CDR3 extends over 15 amino acids. In DNA form, the CDR3 reads TGTGCCAGCAGTGAGTTGAACAGGCCGAACACTGAAGCTTTCTTT. It codes for CASSELNRPNTEAFF.

V and J are TRBV28 and TRBJ2-7; TRBD1 is a possible D gene (5 bases). The CDR3 extends over 12 amino acids. Germline V lookup: CDR1 MDHEN, CDR2 SYDVKM. Trimming cost V 5 bases and J 6 bases, with 11 bases left between them. The CDR3 here is CASSLRVAEQYF. The DNA of the CDR3 is TGTGCCAGCAGTCTCAGGGTGGCCGAGCAGTACTTC.

V gene TRBV2 combines with J gene TRBJ2-2; no firm D call. V gave up 7 bases and J gave up 0 bases, with 9 bases separating them. Germline V gene sequence: CDR1 SNHLY, CDR2 FYNNEI. The CDR3 length is 14 residues. CDR3 protein: CASIPRTNTGELFF. The CDR3 DNA reads as TGTGCCAGCATACCTAGAACGAACACCGGGGAGCTGTTTTTT. Based on the CDR3 plus reference TRBV2 and TRBJ2-2, the full variable domain is EPEVTQTPSHQVTQMGQEVILRCVPISNHLYFYWYRQILGQKVEFLVSFYNNEISEKSEIFDDQFSVERPDGSNFTLKIRSTKLEDSAMYFCASIPRTNTGELFFGEGSRLTVL.